Each of the 9 T cell receptor beta chains below was sequenced from the same sample in a study of OX40 agonist ivuxolimab in advanced cancers. Assay: immunoSEQ multiplex PCR; the TCRdb copy retains only in-frame clones and omits some. The table lists under 95,000 clones, roughly 87% of them singletons, with roughly 1.3% in the top ten. The sample consisted of CD4+ or CD8+ T cells sorted from blood, taken in a trial of the OX40 agonist ivuxolimab. The receptor set was obtained from an adult with an advanced solid tumor such as melanoma, head and neck, liver or kidney cancer.

Points on this clone: Other nucleotide sequences from this sample produce the same CDR3. The chain is built from TRBV19 and TRBJ1-5; maybe TRBD1 (6 bases). Germline loops: CDR1 LNHDA, CDR2 SQIVND (reference sequence). This CDR3 has 15 residues. The V end lost 6 bases, the J end lost 4 bases, and 16 bases lay between the germline ends. DNA for the CDR3: TGTGCCAGTAGGACCGGAACAAGGGGGAATCAGCCCCAGCATTTT. This codes for CASRTGTRGNQPQHF.

The chain combines TRBV5-4 with TRBJ2-5, with TRBD1 matching over 9 bases. V gave up 3 bases and J gave up 5 bases; unmatched junction bases: 5. The CDR3 consists of 14 residues. Per the germline V gene, CDR1 is SGHNT and CDR2 is YYREEE (reference sequence). The CDR3: CASSSRTGAETQYF. The CDR3 DNA sequence: TGTGCCAGCAGCTCTCGGACAGGGGCCGAGACCCAGTACTTC.

The chain recombines TRBV5-4 with TRBJ2-1; no clear D gene. V lost 4 bases, J lost 3 bases, and 17 bases lay in between. There are 16 residues in the CDR3. Per germline, CDR1 SGHNT and CDR2 YYREEE (reference sequence). CDR3 amino acids: CASSPGAPSHYNEQFF. As DNA, the CDR3 is TGTGCCAGCAGCCCTGGCGCCCCTTCACACTACAATGAGCAGTTCTTC.

The gene calls are TRBV12-5 and TRBJ1-5, with a possible D match to TRBD1 (5 bases). This CDR3 region has 16 residues. The germline gives CDR1 LGHNT, CDR2 FRNRAP. V was clipped by 2 bases and J by 5 bases, with 16 bases between them. The CDR3 DNA sequence: TGTGCTAGTGGTTTGTACATCAGGGCTTCTCATCAGCCCCAGCATTTT. Its protein is CASGLYIRASHQPQHF.

V and J are TRBV28 and TRBJ2-7, with TRBD1 matching over 7 bases. CDR3 length equals 14 residues. Germline V gene data show CDR1 as MDHEN and CDR2 as SYDVKM. V shed 5 bases and J 5 bases; nucleotides not matched to a gene: 9. This CDR3 reads CASSGQGESDEQYF. The CDR3 bases are TGTGCCAGCAGTGGGCAGGGGGAGAGTGACGAGCAGTACTTC.

This clone came up a few times. The V and J genes are TRBV6-5 and TRBJ1-1; TRBD1 might be the D (5 bases). Germline V CDR1 and CDR2: MNHEY, SVGAGI. V was clipped by 4 bases and J by 6 bases, with 12 bases between them. CDR3 size: 13 residues. The CDR3 region is CASSSPVGAEAFF. CDR3 coding DNA: TGTGCCAGCAGTTCCCCCGTGGGGGCTGAAGCTTTCTTT.

The chain recombines TRBV6-6 with TRBJ2-7; D gene ambiguous. The CDR3 is made up of 14 amino acids. The V and J ends lost 2 bases and 1 base respectively, with 9 bases between them. The germline V gene has CDR1 MNHNY and CDR2 SVGAGI (reference sequence). CDR3 sequence reads: CASSYQSLSYEQYF. As DNA, the CDR3 is TGTGCCAGCAGTTACCAGTCTCTATCCTACGAGCAGTACTTC.

This chain connects TRBV4-2 to TRBJ1-3; D call uncertain. CDR1 and CDR2 from the germline V gene are LGHNA and YNFKEQ. The CDR3 loop spans 15 amino acids. Trimming cost V 5 bases and J 0 bases, with 11 bases left between them. The CDR3 coding sequence is TGTGCCAGCAGCTTCTCGGGGAGCTCTGGAAACACCATATATTTT. Encoded protein: CASSFSGSSGNTIYF.

The gene calls are TRBV19 and TRBJ2-3; D is perhaps TRBD2 (7 bases). From germline, CDR1 is LNHDA and CDR2 SQIVND (reference sequence). V was trimmed by 7 bases and J by 6 bases, leaving 17 bases between them. This CDR3 comprises 14 residues. The CDR3 loop is CASTSGGGADTQYF. The CDR3 nucleotides read TGTGCCAGTACTTCAGGAGGGGGGGCCGATACGCAGTATTTT.